This T cell receptor beta chain derives from a study of T cells in pancreatic ductal adenocarcinoma (dated by TCRdb to 2017 to 2019). Context from the whole study: The work assessed suppressive cells as well as CD8+ T cells infiltrating resected pancreatic ductal adenocarcinoma, measuring their numbers, locations, and properties, in order to shed light on the adaptive T-cell response that occurs naturally.

As to this clone: Its antigen remains unidentified. Base qualities are not at hand, and no much larger clone is one base apart.

What the study reported, not specific to this receptor: T-cell clonality showed no significant difference between tumor and blood, with a mean clonality of about 0.11 in tumors and about 0.07 in blood. More total productive templates and 6.5 to 10-fold more unique clonotypes were found in blood samples than in tumor samples. Because inoperable disease is present at presentation in most pancreatic cancer patients, the resected cohort was biased toward the minority with early-stage disease. Comparisons of clonality between tumor and blood may be biased toward lower diversity because tumors are enriched in CD45RO+ effector T cells rather than naive T cells.

TCR beta CDR3 regions were amplified from genomic DNA using the immunoSEQ hsTCRB kit. An Illumina HiSeq system was used for high-throughput TRB CDR3 sequencing. The authors' analysis ran thus. The immunoSEQ software was used to analyze sequencing reads, and nonproductive sequences containing premature stops or frame-shifts were excluded. Repertoire clonality was computed as one minus Shannon entropy normalized by log2 of the number of unique productive sequences. Drawn from immuneACCESS, this table holds only the in-frame rearrangements with V and J called that TCRdb kept. Clones are partly lost; checked studies trace under half to an unresolved V gene and leave the rest unexplained. The DNA was the basis for D and trimming; V, J and clone size are from that table. This sample gives 31,000 or so clones in total; approximately 94% of them show up just once. Under 2.5% of the sample goes to the ten largest clones.

The pancreatic ductal adenocarcinoma patients who were selected had gone through surgery without receiving any neoadjuvant therapy. Peripheral blood was collected in heparin tubes, from which PBMCs were isolated by histopaque density gradient and cryopreserved in approximately 10% DMSO. Using the DNeasy Blood and Tissue Kit with Proteinase K and RNase treatment, genomic DNA was extracted from 7 PBMC and roughly nine flash-frozen tumor specimens. The receptor comes from a human donor with pancreatic ductal adenocarcinoma. The specimen sequenced was PBMCs.

The nucleotide sequence reads TGTGCCAGCAGTTCCAGACAGATCACAGATACGCAGTATTTT. Translation gives CASSSRQITDTQYF. The V and J genes are TRBV27 and TRBJ2-3; the D region possibly corresponds to TRBD1 (5 bases align). From the germline V gene (reference sequence), CDR1 is MNHEY and CDR2 is SMNVEV. The germline ends are 10 bases apart after V is trimmed by 4 bases and J by 2 bases. The CDR3 spans 14 residues, from the cysteine through the phenylalanine. CDR3 DNA only is kept here, 42 bases in frame from base 1.